What follows are 29 T cell receptor beta chains derived from one specimen sequenced in a study of regulatory T cells in long-lasting Graves disease. Arm-PCR with iRepertoire HTBI primers amplified the CDR3 regions for these TCR beta libraries. TCRdb re-called the multiplex PCR reads through MiXCR, storing one row per CDR3 protein. The top ten hold approximately 18% of the sample, which has 500,000 to 700,000 distinct CDR3 sequences, around 17% seen once. Regarding time point: newly diagnosed GD, antithyroid drugs for less than 3 months. From RNA extracted from PBMCs, the TCR library was made. The sample was also linked to a second study, of T cells in Graves' hyperthyroidism and ophthalmopathy.

This material consisted of peripheral blood mononuclear cells (PBMCs), taken at new diagnosis, from a patient treated with antithyroid drugs. All receptors derive from a woman younger than 45 with Graves disease.

This clonotype was seen repeatedly, ten times or more. The chain couples TRBV28 to TRBJ2-7; D possibly corresponds to TRBD2 (5 bases). The CDR3 extends over 16 amino acids. The V end was cut by 3 bases, the J end by 0 bases, with 15 bases between. Germline CDR1 MDHEN, CDR2 SYDVKM. The CDR3 sequence: CASSFGFRDISYEQYF. The DNA for the CDR3 is TGTGCCAGCAGTTTCGGTTTTCGGGATATCTCCTACGAGCAGTACTTC.

This clonotype was counted at least ten times. The rearrangement joins TRBV5-1 to TRBJ2-3, with D tentatively TRBD2 (5 bases). CDR3 length equals 13 residues. The germline gives CDR1 SGHRS, CDR2 YFSETQ. Trimming cost V 1 base and J 6 bases, with 9 bases left between them. CDR3: CASSLFGKDTQYF. For the CDR3, the DNA is TGCGCCAGCAGCTTGTTCGGGAAGGATACGCAGTATTTT.

This clonotype was seen many times. V and J are TRBV20-1 and TRBJ2-3; 9 bases fit TRBD2. The trim removed 1 base at V and 4 bases at J, leaving 6 bases unmatched. Germline values: CDR1 DFQATT, CDR2 SNEGSKA (reference sequence). The CDR3 is made up of 15 amino acids. This CDR3 is CSARVEREVADTQYF. As DNA, the CDR3 is TGCAGTGCTAGAGTGGAGCGGGAGGTGGCAGATACGCAGTATTTT.

This clonotype appeared a few times. The chain has TRBV6-5 and TRBJ2-5; D uncertain. Trimming stripped 0 bases from V and 1 base from J, with 6 bases between. This CDR3 is 14 amino acids long. The germline CDR1 and CDR2 sequences are MNHEY and SVGAGI. In DNA, the CDR3 is TGTGCCAGCAGTTACTCGAAACTCCAAGAGACCCAGTACTTC. As protein: CASSYSKLQETQYF.

V usage is TRBV30 and J usage is TRBJ2-1; D remains unclear. V was trimmed by 8 bases and J by 4 bases, leaving 12 bases between them. The CDR3 totals 12 residues. Germline V lookup: CDR1 GTSNPN, CDR2 SVGIG (reference sequence). The CDR3 here is CAQAFNYNEQFF. CDR3 DNA: TGTGCCCAGGCCTTCAATTACAATGAGCAGTTCTTC.

The sample holds many counts of this clonotype. This sequence joins TRBV28 and TRBJ1-2, with a weak D call TRBD1 (5 bases). The CDR3 runs 12 residues. Trimming removed 8 bases from V and 1 base from J, with 8 bases in between. CDR1 MDHEN and CDR2 SYDVKM come from the germline V gene. CDR3 sequence (DNA): TGTGCCAGCTCGACAGTTAACTATGGCTACACCTTC. Its protein is CASSTVNYGYTF.

This clonotype turned up a few times. This chain uses TRBV12-3 or TRBV12-4 with TRBJ2-7, with D possibly matching TRBD1 (5 bases). The CDR3 spans 16 residues. Trimming pared 8 bases from V and 2 bases from J, leaving 22 bases between. This CDR3 is CASAPPWWQGTYEQYF. The CDR3 nucleotides read TGTGCCAGCGCCCCCCCGTGGTGGCAGGGCACCTACGAGCAGTACTTC.

This clonotype was counted at least ten times. The J gene is TRBJ2-5, the V gene TRBV29-1; no reliable D call. The length of the CDR3 is 10 residues. Trimming removed 5 bases at V and 5 bases at J, with 6 bases between. Germline V gives CDR1 SQVTM, CDR2 ANQGSEA. The CDR3 region has the DNA TGCAGCGTTAGAACGGAGACCCAGTACTTC. It specifies CSVRTETQYF.

This clonotype was seen only once. This sequence joins TRBV6-1 and TRBJ2-7; the D gene is possibly TRBD2 (6 bases). Trimming stripped 7 bases from V and 2 bases from J, with 12 bases between. Germline CDR1 and CDR2: MNHNS and SASEGT. The CDR3 sequence is 13 residues long. The CDR3, as DNA: TGTGCCAGCAAGGCTAGCGCACCCTACGAGCAGTACTTC. This sequence encodes CASKASAPYEQYF.

In nucleotides, the CDR3 is TGTGCCAGCAGCGAATACAGGGGGGTCAATGAGCAGTTCTTC. The encoded protein is CASSEYRGVNEQFF. The rearrangement uses TRBV4-2 and TRBJ2-1; 8 nucleotides line up with TRBD1. V lost 5 bases to trimming and J lost 6 bases; unmatched junction nucleotides: 6. CDR1 and CDR2 from the germline V gene are LGHNA and YNFKEQ. CDR3 length: 14 amino acids.

There are many counts of this clonotype. V is TRBV2 and J is TRBJ2-7; no reliable D call. Germline V gene sequence: CDR1 SNHLY, CDR2 FYNNEI. This CDR3 has 10 amino acids. Trimming cost V 4 bases and J 6 bases, with 4 bases left between them. The DNA for the CDR3 is TGTGCCAGCAGTGTCTCCGAGCAGTACTTC. It is translated as CASSVSEQYF.

This clonotype has a count of ten or more. This sequence joins TRBV28 and TRBJ2-1; TRBD2 matches at 7 bases. The CDR3 consists of 15 residues. Per germline, CDR1 MDHEN and CDR2 SYDVKM. The J segment lost 8 bases and the V segment lost 5 bases, leaving 12 bases of the junction unmatched. The CDR3, as DNA: TGTGCCAGCAGTAGGCGGGAGAAGTCTGGCGATGAGCAGTTCTTC. It codes for CASSRREKSGDEQFF. Together with reference TRBV28 and TRBJ2-1, the CDR3 gives the full variable domain: DVKVTQSSRYLVKRTGEKVFLECVQDMDHENMFWYRQDPGLGLRLIYFSYDVKMKEKGDIPEGYSVSREKKERFSLILESASTNQTSMYLCASSRREKSGDEQFFGPGTRLTVL.

This chain links TRBV5-1 with TRBJ2-6; D gene ambiguous. The CDR3 runs to 15 residues. The germline V gene has CDR1 SGHRS and CDR2 YFSETQ. V was cut by 4 bases and J by 1 base, with 9 bases left in between. The CDR3 DNA reads TGCGCCAGCAGCGTATCCTATTCTGGGGCCAACGTCCTGACTTTC. Protein: CASSVSYSGANVLTF.

V and J are TRBV15 and TRBJ2-7; tentative D call: TRBD1 (7 bases). Germline V gives CDR1 LNHNV, CDR2 YYDKDF (reference sequence). There are 15 residues in the CDR3. Trimming stripped 1 base from V and 3 bases from J, with 13 bases between. Here the CDR3 DNA reads TGTGCCACCAGCAGAGGGGAGGACAGGAGCTACGAGCAGTACTTC. Encoded protein: CATSRGEDRSYEQYF.

The chain uses TRBV20-1 and TRBJ2-7; TRBD2 aligns across 8 bases. The CDR3 covers 17 residues. In germline, CDR1 is DFQATT, CDR2 SNEGSKA (reference sequence). Unmatched junction bases numbered 12, after V lost 0 bases and J lost 2 bases. DNA of the CDR3: TGCAGTGCTAGAGATCGGGGGTTAGCGGGACGAGCCTACGAGCAGTACTTC. Encoded protein: CSARDRGLAGRAYEQYF.

This clonotype was counted ten times or more. The CDR3 carries no conserved terminal phenylalanine or tryptophan, so it likely arises from a read error. V and J are TRBV27 and TRBJ1-1; 10 nucleotides align to TRBD1. The J segment lost 3 bases and the V segment lost 8 bases, leaving 6 bases of the junction unmatched. Germline V gene sequence: CDR1 MNHEY, CDR2 SMNVEV (reference sequence). CDR3 length: 14 amino acids. The DNA of the CDR3 is TGTGCCAGCGGTAAGACAGGGGGCTACACTGAAGCTTTCTCT. Translation gives CASGKTGGYTEAFS.

The J gene is TRBJ2-1, the V gene TRBV18; D unclear. CDR1 and CDR2 (germline): KGHSH, LQKENI. This CDR3 region has 14 residues. The V end was cut by 0 bases, the J end by 6 bases, with 9 bases between. CDR3 region: CASSPPSGGNEQFF. The CDR3 region has the DNA TGTGCCAGCTCACCACCGTCAGGTGGCAATGAGCAGTTCTTC.

This clonotype was recorded a few times. This chain joins TRBV20-1 and TRBJ2-7, with D possibly being TRBD1 (6 bases). CDR3 length: 10 residues. Germline V gives CDR1 DFQATT, CDR2 SNEGSKA (reference sequence). Trimming took off 4 bases at V and 11 bases at J, with 12 bases between the two ends. The chain's CDR3 is CSAKDKGEYF. The DNA of the CDR3 is TGCAGTGCTAAGGACAAGGGGGAGTACTTC.

This chain links TRBV20-1 with TRBJ2-3, with 7 bases aligning to TRBD1. From germline, CDR1 is DFQATT and CDR2 SNEGSKA (reference sequence). J gave up 5 bases and V 3 bases, and 11 bases lay outside the gene matches. The CDR3 totals 15 residues. The CDR3 region is CSASPRTGVKDTQYF. In nucleotides, the CDR3 is TGCAGTGCTAGCCCTAGAACAGGGGTTAAAGATACGCAGTATTTT.

This clonotype has ten or more counts. The CDR3 region is CANHEGGQRKNYEQYF. The CDR3 DNA follows: TGTGCCAACCACGAGGGAGGACAGCGGAAGAACTACGAGCAGTACTTC. The V gene is TRBV10-3, the J gene TRBJ2-7; D could derive from TRBD1 or TRBD2 (6 bases each). The CDR3 spans 16 residues. V lost 10 bases, J lost 3 bases, and 25 bases lay in between. CDR1 is ENHRY and CDR2 is SYGVKD in the germline V gene.

Note on this clonotype: A much larger clone differs from this one at a single base, so this may be a read error. This chain joins TRBV7-9 and TRBJ2-5; D possibly corresponds to TRBD2 (5 bases). This CDR3 comprises 15 residues. V dropped 1 base and J dropped 4 bases, with 13 bases sitting between them. Germline CDR1 reads SEHNR; CDR2 reads FQNEAQ (reference sequence). The CDR3 DNA follows: TGTGCCAGCAGCTTAGGCGACAAGGAGGTAGAGACCCAGTACTTC. The encoded protein is CASSLGDKEVETQYF.

This clonotype was detected many times. The chain is built from TRBV28 and TRBJ2-1, with 7 bases lining up with TRBD2. The CDR3 is 15 residues long. With 5 bases clipped from V and 5 bases from J, the junction kept 9 bases outside the gene matches. Germline values: CDR1 MDHEN, CDR2 SYDVKM. Here the CDR3 reads CASSPVGTTNNEQFF. The CDR3 nucleotides are TGTGCCAGCAGTCCGGTCGGGACTACGAACAATGAGCAGTTCTTC.

This clonotype showed up many times. The J gene is TRBJ1-5, the V gene TRBV27, with no clear D. CDR1 is MNHEY and CDR2 is SMNVEV in the germline V gene (reference sequence). The V and J ends lost 3 bases and 7 bases respectively, with 10 bases between them. This CDR3 has 13 residues. CDR3 sequence reads: CASSLSIGQPQHF. CDR3 DNA: TGTGCCAGCAGTTTGTCTATCGGACAGCCCCAGCATTTT.

This clonotype was counted only a few times. The chain recombines TRBV6-4 with TRBJ1-6; D is unclear. CDR3 size: 14 residues. In germline, CDR1 is MRHNA, CDR2 SNTAGT. V lost 4 bases, J lost 6 bases, and 10 bases lay in between. CDR3 in amino acids: CASSAEDSNSPLHF. CDR3 in DNA: TGTGCCAGCAGTGCCGAAGATTCTAATTCACCCCTCCACTTT.

The table lists this clonotype with many counts. V gene TRBV28 combines with J gene TRBJ2-1, with D possibly TRBD2 on 5 matching bases. V was trimmed by 7 bases and J by 4 bases, leaving 14 bases between them. This CDR3 contains 14 residues. CDR1 is MDHEN, CDR2 SYDVKM, per germline. CDR3 DNA: TGTGCCAGCACAGGAGGACTTTCATACAATGAGCAGTTCTTC. Its protein is CASTGGLSYNEQFF.

This chain links TRBV13 with TRBJ2-3; 10 bases are a match to TRBD2. Germline V gene data show CDR1 as PRHDT and CDR2 as FYEKMQ (reference sequence). J was trimmed by 5 bases and V by 4 bases; bases with no gene match: 9. This CDR3 contains 16 residues. CDR3 region: CASSSTLAGVVDTQYF. The CDR3 DNA follows: TGTGCCAGCAGCTCAACCCTAGCGGGAGTGGTAGATACGCAGTATTTT.

This clonotype was counted at least ten times. This chain connects TRBV6-2 or TRBV6-3 to TRBJ1-5; tentatively, D is TRBD1 (6 bases). The CDR3 has 17 amino acids. The germline V and J ends were trimmed by 0 bases and 4 bases, with 16 bases remaining between them. Germline V gene lookup returns CDR1 MNHEY and CDR2 SVGEGT. In DNA form, the CDR3 reads TGTGCCAGCAGTTACTCGATCCAGGGCAGGGGTAATCAGCCCCAGCATTTT. It codes for CASSYSIQGRGNQPQHF.

The V and J genes are TRBV6-2 or TRBV6-3 and TRBJ2-5; possible D gene TRBD2, 5 bases. Trimming pared 0 bases from V and 4 bases from J, leaving 9 bases between. Per germline, CDR1 MNHEY and CDR2 SVGEGT. The length of the CDR3 is 14 residues. The CDR3 nucleotides read TGTGCCAGCAGTTACTCGGAGGTACGAGAGACCCAGTACTTC. Protein: CASSYSEVRETQYF.

The chain combines TRBV7-2 with TRBJ1-2; D is possibly TRBD1 (6 bases). V gave up 2 bases and J gave up 8 bases, with 15 bases separating them. This CDR3 is built from 14 residues. The germline V gene encodes CDR1 SGHTA and CDR2 FQGNSA. CDR3 protein: CASSLLGRGEGYTF. CDR3 DNA sequence: TGTGCCAGCAGCTTATTGGGCAGGGGTGAGGGCTACACCTTC.